A selection of T cell receptor beta chains follows, all from one sample in a study of cytomegalovirus exposure and HLA in healthy donors. Measured with immunoSEQ multiplex PCR; TCRdb has only the in-frame clones, and not every one. The repertoire has 200,000 to 250,000 clones, 76% of them found once; the top ten carry around 0.63%. Sequences were obtained from PBMCs. The receptors shown here come from a man aged 18 to 30 in good health and CMV-seronegative. CDR3s include the opening cysteine and the closing phenylalanine or tryptophan. A D gene is named only where the DNA matches it firmly. The listing skips clone size in some rows; elsewhere it reads once, few, many or a size class.

CDR3 protein: CASNLLAGTDEQYF
CDR3 DNA: TGCGCCAGCAACCTACTAGCGGGAACGGACGAGCAGTACTTC
J gene: TRBJ2-7
clone size: .
CDR3 length: 14
D gene: TRBD2
V gene: TRBV5-1

CDR3 protein: CASTRRGRGTEAFF
CDR3 DNA: TGTGCCAGCACCAGACGGGGTCGGGGCACTGAAGCTTTCTTT
J gene: TRBJ1-1
clone size: .
CDR3 length: 14
D gene: .
V gene: TRBV25-1

CDR3 protein: CASSLDRGQGYTF
CDR3 DNA: TGTGCCAGCAGCTTGGACAGGGGTCAAGGCTACACCTTC
J gene: TRBJ1-2
clone size: .
CDR3 length: 13
D gene: TRBD1
V gene: TRBV5-4

CDR3 protein: CASSYQYEQYF
CDR3 DNA: TGTGCCAGCAGTTACCAGTACGAGCAGTACTTC
J gene: TRBJ2-7
clone size: .
CDR3 length: 11
D gene: .
V gene: TRBV6-1

CDR3 protein: CASSYEGVNEQFF
CDR3 DNA: TGTGCCAGCAGTTACGAGGGGGTCAATGAGCAGTTCTTC
J gene: TRBJ2-1
clone size: .
CDR3 length: 13
D gene: .
V gene: TRBV6-5

CDR3 protein: CASSLGGQMNTEAFF
CDR3 DNA: TGTGCCAGCAGCTTAGGTGGACAGATGAACACTGAAGCTTTCTTT
J gene: TRBJ1-1
clone size: .
CDR3 length: 15
D gene: .
V gene: TRBV7-9

CDR3 protein: CASRIQGSSYEQYF
CDR3 DNA: TGTGCCAGTAGAATACAGGGGAGCTCCTACGAGCAGTACTTC
J gene: TRBJ2-7
clone size: .
CDR3 length: 14
D gene: TRBD1
V gene: TRBV19

CDR3 protein: CASSLTTGARGEAFF
CDR3 DNA: TGTGCCAGCAGTCTCACTACAGGGGCTCGGGGTGAAGCTTTCTTT
J gene: TRBJ1-1
clone size: .
CDR3 length: 15
D gene: TRBD1
V gene: TRBV7-9

CDR3 protein: CASSSADSNNEQFF
CDR3 DNA: TGTGCCAGCAGTTCAGCCGACAGTAACAATGAGCAGTTCTTC
J gene: TRBJ2-1
clone size: .
CDR3 length: 14
D gene: .
V gene: TRBV28

CDR3 protein: CASRAGASEYEQYF
CDR3 DNA: TGTGCCAGCAGGGCGGGAGCCTCAGAATACGAGCAGTACTTC
J gene: TRBJ2-7
clone size: .
CDR3 length: 14
D gene: TRBD2
V gene: TRBV6-5

CDR3 protein: CASSYSRPGNPYEQYF
CDR3 DNA: TGTGCCAGCAGTTACTCTCGCCCAGGGAACCCCTACGAGCAGTACTTC
J gene: TRBJ2-7
clone size: .
CDR3 length: 16
D gene: .
V gene: TRBV6-5

CDR3 protein: CASTQRGGANVLTF
CDR3 DNA: TGTGCCAGCACACAAAGGGGTGGGGCCAACGTCCTGACTTTC
J gene: TRBJ2-6
clone size: once
CDR3 length: 14
D gene: .
V gene: TRBV6-6

CDR3 protein: CASSLSSGITYEQYF
CDR3 DNA: TGTGCCAGCAGCTTGTCTAGCGGGATTACCTACGAGCAGTACTTC
J gene: TRBJ2-7
clone size: .
CDR3 length: 15
D gene: TRBD2
V gene: TRBV5-4

CDR3 protein: CASSLQNDRTTEAFF
CDR3 DNA: TGTGCCAGCAGCTTACAAAACGACAGAACTACTGAAGCTTTCTTT
J gene: TRBJ1-1
clone size: .
CDR3 length: 15
D gene: .
V gene: TRBV7-8

CDR3 protein: CASSQPGGLSYEQYF
CDR3 DNA: TGTGCCAGTAGCCAACCCGGGGGTCTATCCTACGAGCAGTACTTC
J gene: TRBJ2-7
clone size: .
CDR3 length: 15
D gene: .
V gene: TRBV19

CDR3 protein: CASSESERGPSQPQHF
CDR3 DNA: TGTGCCAGCAGCGAATCCGAAAGGGGGCCGAGTCAGCCCCAGCATTTT
J gene: TRBJ1-5
clone size: few
CDR3 length: 16
D gene: TRBD1
V gene: TRBV7-8

CDR3 protein: CASSSSSGFRDTEAFF
CDR3 DNA: TGTGCCAGCAGTTCCTCGTCAGGGTTTCGAGACACTGAAGCTTTCTTT
J gene: TRBJ1-1
clone size: .
CDR3 length: 16
D gene: .
V gene: TRBV28

CDR3 protein: CASSLRSSGGNEQFF
CDR3 DNA: TGTGCCAGCAGTTTACGGTCTAGCGGAGGCAATGAGCAGTTCTTC
J gene: TRBJ2-1
clone size: .
CDR3 length: 15
D gene: TRBD2
V gene: TRBV28

CDR3 protein: CASSPRDSSIPQETQYF
CDR3 DNA: TGCGCCAGCAGCCCGAGGGACAGCTCGATACCTCAAGAGACCCAGTACTTC
J gene: TRBJ2-5
clone size: .
CDR3 length: 17
D gene: TRBD1
V gene: TRBV5-1

CDR3 protein: CASSQVSRRDKNSYEQYF
CDR3 DNA: TGTGCCAGCAGCCAAGTTTCGAGAAGAGACAAGAACTCCTACGAGCAGTACTTC
J gene: TRBJ2-7
clone size: .
CDR3 length: 18
D gene: .
V gene: TRBV14

CDR3 protein: CASSKRQSNEKLFF
CDR3 DNA: TGTGCCAGCAGCAAACGACAGAGTAATGAAAAACTGTTTTTT
J gene: TRBJ1-4
clone size: .
CDR3 length: 14
D gene: .
V gene: TRBV9

CDR3 protein: CASIPTGVGWPQHF
CDR3 DNA: TGTGCCAGTATCCCTACAGGGGTCGGCTGGCCCCAGCATTTT
J gene: TRBJ1-5
clone size: .
CDR3 length: 14
D gene: TRBD1
V gene: TRBV19

CDR3 protein: CASSLSRTSGGGTDTQYF
CDR3 DNA: TGTGCCAGCAGCTTGAGTCGGACTAGCGGGGGGGGCACAGATACGCAGTATTTT
J gene: TRBJ2-3
clone size: .
CDR3 length: 18
D gene: TRBD2
V gene: TRBV5-1